Listed below are T cell receptor beta chains from one sample, sequenced in a study of blood T cell repertoires in COVID-19. Method: immunoSEQ multiplex PCR; TCRdb's copy keeps in-frame clones and lacks some. The sample shows approximately 170,000 clones, around 86% of them seen only once. Sample: peripheral blood. The receptors stem from a man aged 70 or older with acute or convalescent COVID-19. Each CDR3 is given with its conserved first and last residue. D genes are given only for firm matches. The size of a clone is reported for some rows only, either as once, few or many, or as a class for expanded clones.

>.|TRBJ1-5|TRBV15|.
TGTGCCACCAGCAGAGCGACCAGAGACTATCAGCCCCAGCATTTT
CATSRATRDYQPQHF
>TRBD1|TRBJ2-2|TRBV27|.
TGTGCCAGCAGTTATACAGGGGCAGGCACCGGGGAGCTGTTTTTT
CASSYTGAGTGELFF
>.|TRBJ2-5|TRBV5-1|.
TGCGCCAGCAGCTTGTTAAGGCGGGGCGAGACCCAGTACTTC
CASSLLRRGETQYF
>.|TRBJ1-5|TRBV15|.
TGTGCCACCAGCAGAGATTCCCACAGGGAGGGTTTTAATCAGCCCCAGCATTTT
CATSRDSHREGFNQPQHF
>.|TRBJ2-3|TRBV11-3|.
TGTGCCAGCAGCTTAGGTCAGACTTACACAGATACGCAGTATTTT
CASSLGQTYTDTQYF
>.|TRBJ2-1|TRBV6-5|.
TGTGCCAGCAGTTGGACTATTTTCAATGAGCAGTTCTTC
CASSWTIFNEQFF
>.|TRBJ1-5|TRBV6-6|.
TGTGCCAGCAGCCCACGGGGAGAGCTTTACCAGCCCCAGCATTTT
CASSPRGELYQPQHF
>.|TRBJ2-3|TRBV7-3|few
TGTGCCAGCAGCCCAAGCTCCGTCACAGATACGCAGTATTTT
CASSPSSVTDTQYF
>.|TRBJ1-1|TRBV7-8|once
TGTGCCAGCAGCTACACTATGAACACTGAAGCTTTCTTT
CASSYTMNTEAFF
>TRBD1|TRBJ1-1|TRBV4-3|.
TGCGCCAGCAGCTACGACCGGGACAGGGGAATTTCGGCTTTCTTT
CASSYDRDRGISAFF
>.|TRBJ1-2|TRBV21-1|.
TGTGCCAGCAGCAAGGGGAAGGGGGACAGGGTATATTATGGCTACACCTTC
CASSKGKGDRVYYGYTF
>TRBD1|TRBJ1-2|TRBV7-2|.
TGTGCCAGCAGCCCACAGAATCAGGGGGCGTCGGGCTACACCTTC
CASSPQNQGASGYTF
>TRBD1|TRBJ1-4|TRBV27|.
TGTGCCAGCAGTTCACGACAGGGGGTCACCCCGGGGGGTAATGAAAAACTGTTTTTT
CASSSRQGVTPGGNEKLFF
>TRBD2|TRBJ2-7|TRBV5-1|few
TGCGCCAGCAGCGCGGGACTAAAGGGCGACGAGCAGTACTTC
CASSAGLKGDEQYF
>.|TRBJ2-7|TRBV7-8|.
TGTGCCAGCAGCTTAGCAGGGGGCGAGCAGTACTTC
CASSLAGGEQYF
>.|TRBJ1-1|TRBV7-8|.
TGTGCCAGCAGCTTTACAGGGTCGGTGACTGAAGCTTTCTTT
CASSFTGSVTEAFF
>.|TRBJ2-2|TRBV14|.
TGTGCCAGCAGCCGGCCGAACACCGGGGAGCTGTTTTTT
CASSRPNTGELFF
>.|TRBJ1-5|TRBV6-4|.
TGTGCCAGCAGTGACCCCCAGAGCCAGGGAGGAGATGGCAATCAGCCCCAGCATTTT
CASSDPQSQGGDGNQPQHF
>.|TRBJ2-5|TRBV5-4|.
TGTGCCAGCAGCTCCAAAACAGGGAATCAAGAGACCCAGTACTTC
CASSSKTGNQETQYF
>.|TRBJ2-7|TRBV4-2|.
TGTGCCAGCAGCCAAGAGAGTTCCAGGGGGGACTCGTACGAGCAGTACTTC
CASSQESSRGDSYEQYF
>.|TRBJ2-7|TRBV6-5|.
TGTGCCAGCACCAGGCAGGGCAGCGAATCCTACGAGCAGTACTTC
CASTRQGSESYEQYF
>TRBD2|TRBJ2-2|TRBV28|.
TGTGCCAGCAGTTTAGCGGGAGCTTACCTTAACACCGGGGAGCTGTTTTTT
CASSLAGAYLNTGELFF
>TRBD1|TRBJ2-7|TRBV27|.
TGTGCCAGCAGTGCAGACAGGGAAAGCGAGCAGTACTTC
CASSADRESEQYF
>.|TRBJ1-1|TRBV18|.
TGTGCCAGCTCAAGGGGCACGACATATTTAATAGCTGAAGCTTTCTTT
CASSRGTTYLIAEAFF
>.|TRBJ2-3|TRBV28|.
TGTGCCAGCAGTCTGAGACAACCGGAAACAGATACGCAGTATTTT
CASSLRQPETDTQYF
>.|TRBJ1-6|TRBV6-2/TRBV6-3|.
TGTGCCAGCAGTTACTATAGCTGGGGCACGGATTCACCCCTCCACTTT
CASSYYSWGTDSPLHF
>.|TRBJ1-5|TRBV11-3|.
TGTGCCAGCAGCTCCCGGAGCTCGCCCCAGCATTTT
CASSSRSSPQHF
>TRBD2|TRBJ2-1|TRBV11-3|.
TGTGCCAGCAGCTTTGGCGGGGGCTCCTACAATGAGCAGTTCTTC
CASSFGGGSYNEQFF
>TRBD2|TRBJ2-5|TRBV5-4|.
TGTGCCAGCAAAGTATCTGGCGGGGGGGAGGAGACCCAGTACTTC
CASKVSGGGEETQYF
>TRBD1|TRBJ1-3|TRBV11-2|few
TGTGCCAGCAGCTTAGACGGGACAGGCTCTGGAAACACCATATATTTT
CASSLDGTGSGNTIYF